Listed below are T cell receptor beta chains from one sample, sequenced in a study of blood T cell repertoires in COVID-19. Here immunoSEQ multiplex PCR was the method, and the copy in TCRdb shows in-frame clones only, minus some. The sample lists 70,000 to 75,000 clones, roughly 85% seen once, with 5.1% in the top ten. The source material was peripheral blood. The receptors were sampled from a human donor in a cohort sampled during active COVID-19. CDR3s include the opening cysteine and the closing phenylalanine or tryptophan. A D gene is named only where the DNA matches it firmly. The size entry is marked missing in some rows and otherwise reads once, few, many or a size class.

abundance,j_gene,v_gene,d_gene,CDR3aa,CDR3nt
once,TRBJ1-4,TRBV9,TRBD1,CASSETTGVGEKLFF,TGTGCCAGCAGCGAGACGACAGGGGTAGGAGAAAAACTGTTTTTT
once,TRBJ2-7,TRBV19,.,CASSIRGTATYEQYF,TGTGCCAGTAGTATTAGAGGAACTGCCACCTACGAGCAGTACTTC
.,TRBJ2-3,TRBV6-2/TRBV6-3,TRBD2,CASSPPWGRGGQDTQYF,TGTGCCAGCAGTCCCCCATGGGGGCGGGGGGGCCAAGATACGCAGTATTTT
.,TRBJ2-3,TRBV4-3,TRBD2,CASSQDWNPGLKDRGTDTQYF,TGCGCCAGCAGCCAAGATTGGAATCCGGGACTAAAAGATCGAGGCACAGATACGCAGTATTTT
once,TRBJ2-2,TRBV6-2/TRBV6-3,.,CASSKFPGGELFF,TGTGCCAGCAGTAAATTCCCAGGTGGGGAGCTGTTTTTT
once,TRBJ2-2,TRBV19,TRBD2,CASLRGGRANTGELFF,TGTGCCAGCCTCCGCGGCGGGAGGGCGAACACCGGGGAGCTGTTTTTT
.,TRBJ1-5,TRBV6-5,.,CASSHRTGGDQPQHF,TGTGCCAGCAGCCACAGGACCGGAGGGGATCAGCCCCAGCATTTT
.,TRBJ2-3,TRBV5-1,TRBD2,CASSPAGLREGTDTQYF,TGCGCCAGCAGCCCGGCGGGTTTGCGGGAGGGGACAGATACGCAGTATTTT
.,TRBJ2-7,TRBV28,TRBD1,CASVRDSYEQYF,TGTGCCAGCGTCCGGGACAGCTACGAGCAGTACTTC
.,TRBJ2-7,TRBV5-1,.,CASSLGHLGTYEQYF,TGCGCCAGCAGTCTAGGACACCTGGGGACCTACGAGCAGTACTTC
.,TRBJ1-4,TRBV4-1,TRBD1,CASSQGRLGQGGEKLFF,TGCGCCAGCAGCCAAGGGAGATTGGGACAGGGGGGTGAAAAACTGTTTTTT
.,TRBJ2-1,TRBV13,TRBD2,CASSLRRGEQFF,TGTGCCAGCAGCTTAAGGCGGGGGGAGCAGTTCTTC
.,TRBJ1-2,TRBV3-1/TRBV3-2,TRBD1,CASSYDRGDGYTF,TGTGCCAGCAGCTATGACAGGGGAGATGGCTACACCTTC
.,TRBJ2-7,TRBV28,.,CASSLLASEQYF,TGTGCCAGCAGTTTATTGGCCAGCGAGCAGTACTTC
once,TRBJ2-3,TRBV11-2,.,CASSLGQGPTDTQYF,TGTGCCAGCAGCTTAGGGCAGGGTCCAACAGATACGCAGTATTTT
.,TRBJ2-3,TRBV9,.,CASNPLGGALGTDTQYF,TGTGCCAGCAACCCCCTGGGGGGGGCTTTGGGCACAGATACGCAGTATTTT
.,TRBJ2-1,TRBV5-6,TRBD2,CASSLVIAGGPYNEQFF,TGTGCCAGCAGCTTGGTTATAGCGGGGGGGCCTTACAATGAGCAGTTCTTC
.,TRBJ1-1,TRBV19,.,CASSISDLQGTEAFF,TGTGCCAGTAGTATATCCGATCTGCAGGGCACTGAAGCTTTCTTT
.,TRBJ2-7,TRBV6-2/TRBV6-3,.,CASSPGDSPLYEQYF,TGTGCCAGCAGTCCGGGGGACAGCCCCCTCTACGAGCAGTACTTC
.,TRBJ1-4,TRBV19,.,CATRGRVDEKLFF,TGTGCCACTAGGGGCAGGGTAGACGAAAAACTGTTTTTT
.,TRBJ2-7,TRBV18,.,CASSPQQGNDEQYF,TGTGCCAGCTCACCACAACAGGGTAACGACGAGCAGTACTTC
.,TRBJ2-2,TRBV10-3,TRBD2,CAISDRGLAGGSNTGELFF,TGTGCCATCAGTGACCGCGGACTAGCGGGGGGTTCAAACACCGGGGAGCTGTTTTTT
.,TRBJ1-2,TRBV7-2,.,CASSLGGSRDGYTF,TGTGCCAGCAGCTTAGGTGGATCTCGGGATGGCTACACCTTC
.,TRBJ1-1,TRBV12-3/TRBV12-4,.,CASSLRRDLEAFF,TGTGCCAGCAGTTTACGTCGGGATCTTGAAGCTTTCTTT
.,TRBJ1-3,TRBV18,.,CASSPSGTPGNTIYF,TGTGCCAGCTCACCCTCCGGGACACCTGGAAACACCATATATTTT
once,TRBJ2-3,TRBV27,.,CASSLGLRLARTDTQYF,TGTGCCAGCAGTTTAGGTCTTCGCCTAGCGAGGACGGATACGCAGTATTTT
.,TRBJ1-3,TRBV12-3/TRBV12-4,.,CASGSSGNTIYF,TGTGCCAGTGGGAGCTCTGGAAACACCATATATTTT
.,TRBJ1-1,TRBV12-3/TRBV12-4,TRBD1,CASSSRQGSEAFF,TGTGCCAGCAGCAGTCGACAGGGGTCTGAAGCTTTCTTT
once,TRBJ2-1,TRBV19,TRBD2,CASSRLAGVNEQFF,TGTGCCAGTAGTAGACTAGCGGGGGTCAATGAGCAGTTCTTC
.,TRBJ2-1,TRBV7-3,TRBD2,CASSPSGGVYNEQFF,TGTGCCAGCAGCCCATCCGGGGGGGTATACAATGAGCAGTTCTTC
.,TRBJ1-4,TRBV6-5,.,CASGQTTNEKLFF,TGTGCCAGCGGACAGACAACTAATGAAAAACTGTTTTTT
few,TRBJ2-7,TRBV28,TRBD2,CASSSLAGDSYEQYF,TGTGCCAGCAGCTCACTAGCGGGGGACTCCTACGAGCAGTACTTC
.,TRBJ1-4,TRBV18,.,CASSPKRQTNEKLFF,TGTGCCAGCTCACCCAAACGTCAGACTAATGAAAAACTGTTTTTT
.,TRBJ2-7,TRBV19,.,CASAQAGFPYEQYF,TGTGCCAGCGCCCAGGCAGGCTTCCCCTACGAGCAGTACTTC
.,TRBJ1-5,TRBV28,.,CASSPSVQPQHF,TGTGCCAGCAGTCCGTCTGTCCAGCCCCAGCATTTT
once,TRBJ1-2,TRBV24-1,.,CATSRGSGYGYTF,TGTGCCACCAGCAGGGGTTCGGGCTATGGCTACACCTTC
once,TRBJ1-5,TRBV30,.,CAWNKLGRVMGNQPQHF,TGTGCCTGGAATAAGTTGGGGAGAGTGATGGGCAATCAGCCCCAGCATTTT
.,TRBJ2-1,TRBV5-5,TRBD2,CASRLGLADYNEQFF,TGTGCCAGCAGGTTGGGACTAGCGGATTACAATGAGCAGTTCTTC
.,TRBJ2-3,TRBV5-1,.,CASSPEGLTDTQYF,TGCGCCAGCAGCCCTGAGGGCCTCACAGATACGCAGTATTTT
.,TRBJ1-1,TRBV6-6,.,CASSSTGVNTEAFF,TGTGCCAGCAGTTCGACAGGAGTGAACACTGAAGCTTTCTTT
.,TRBJ1-5,TRBV18,.,CASSPAGQPQHF,TGTGCCAGCTCACCAGCGGGTCAGCCCCAGCATTTT
.,TRBJ2-5,TRBV7-2,.,CASRKAGNLQETQYF,TGTGCCAGCAGGAAGGCGGGGAACCTCCAAGAGACCCAGTACTTC
.,TRBJ2-1,TRBV5-1,TRBD2,CASSWGSLAGSNPYNEQFF,TGCGCCAGCAGCTGGGGGTCGCTAGCGGGATCAAACCCATACAATGAGCAGTTCTTC
.,TRBJ2-1,TRBV19,.,CASSPREGEDNEQFF,TGTGCCAGTAGTCCCCGAGAGGGTGAGGACAATGAGCAGTTCTTC
.,TRBJ2-1,TRBV5-1,.,CASSLVSGGLGDEQFF,TGCGCCAGCAGCTTGGTGTCTGGCGGCCTCGGCGATGAGCAGTTCTTC
.,TRBJ2-2,TRBV28,TRBD1,CASIMTGGYTGELFF,TGTGCCAGCATAATGACAGGGGGGTACACCGGGGAGCTGTTTTTT
.,TRBJ2-7,TRBV20-1,.,CSARDIYEQYF,TGCAGTGCTAGAGACATTTACGAGCAGTACTTC
.,TRBJ1-6,TRBV30,.,CAWSSRGLSSYNSPLHF,TGTGCCTGGAGTTCTCGAGGTTTGAGCTCCTATAATTCACCCCTCCACTTT
.,TRBJ2-2,TRBV6-2/TRBV6-3,TRBD2,CASSLRLAGVTNTGELFF,TGTGCCAGCAGTCTTAGACTAGCGGGTGTCACGAACACCGGGGAGCTGTTTTTT
.,TRBJ2-3,TRBV7-8,.,CASSLVVPVGTDTQYF,TGTGCCAGCAGCTTAGTGGTCCCGGTGGGCACAGATACGCAGTATTTT
.,TRBJ2-7,TRBV30,.,CAWSVGRGFAYEQYF,TGTGCCTGGAGTGTAGGTAGGGGCTTTGCGTACGAGCAGTACTTC
.,TRBJ2-2,TRBV2,TRBD1,CASSPDRVGTGELFF,TGTGCCAGCTCTCCCGACAGGGTGGGCACCGGGGAGCTGTTTTTT
.,TRBJ1-1,TRBV30,TRBD1,CAWSRDSTLRTEAFF,TGTGCCTGGAGTCGGGACAGTACATTGAGGACTGAAGCTTTCTTT
.,TRBJ2-1,TRBV10-3,TRBD2,CAAQGTSGRTGNEQFF,TGTGCCGCCCAGGGGACTAGCGGGAGGACGGGCAATGAGCAGTTCTTC
.,TRBJ2-7,TRBV3-1/TRBV3-2,.,CASSRIGGKDEQYF,TGTGCCAGCAGCCGAATAGGCGGGAAGGACGAGCAGTACTTC
.,TRBJ1-1,TRBV5-1,.,CASSLALAGGRTEAFF,TGCGCCAGCAGCTTGGCCTTAGCGGGGGGGAGGACTGAAGCTTTCTTT
.,TRBJ2-1,TRBV25-1,TRBD2,CASHSGGPYNEQFF,TGTGCCAGCCATAGCGGGGGCCCGTACAATGAGCAGTTCTTC
.,TRBJ2-2,TRBV5-1,TRBD1,CASSTTGVGTGELFF,TGCGCCAGCAGCACTACAGGGGTCGGGACCGGGGAGCTGTTTTTT
.,TRBJ1-5,TRBV5-1,.,CASSLSAGDNQPQHF,TGCGCCAGCAGCCTGTCCGCAGGGGACAATCAGCCCCAGCATTTT
.,TRBJ1-2,TRBV10-1,.,CASRSTQGF,TGCGCCAGCAGGAGTACACAGGGCTTC